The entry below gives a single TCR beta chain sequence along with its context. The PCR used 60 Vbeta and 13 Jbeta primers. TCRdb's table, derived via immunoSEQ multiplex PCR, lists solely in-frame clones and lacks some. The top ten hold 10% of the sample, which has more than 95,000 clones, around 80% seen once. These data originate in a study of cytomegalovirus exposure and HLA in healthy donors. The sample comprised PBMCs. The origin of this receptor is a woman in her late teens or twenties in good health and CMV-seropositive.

The CDR3 coding sequence is TGTGCCAGCAGCTTAGGGGACAGGGGGCTCACTGAAGCTTTCTTT. This gives the protein CASSLGDRGLTEAFF. The genes are TRBV13 and TRBJ1-1; 11 positions match TRBD1. V dropped 0 bases and J dropped 4; count of bases not matched to a gene: 1. Germline V gene lookup returns CDR1 PRHDT and CDR2 FYEKMQ (reference sequence). The CDR3 runs to 15 residues.